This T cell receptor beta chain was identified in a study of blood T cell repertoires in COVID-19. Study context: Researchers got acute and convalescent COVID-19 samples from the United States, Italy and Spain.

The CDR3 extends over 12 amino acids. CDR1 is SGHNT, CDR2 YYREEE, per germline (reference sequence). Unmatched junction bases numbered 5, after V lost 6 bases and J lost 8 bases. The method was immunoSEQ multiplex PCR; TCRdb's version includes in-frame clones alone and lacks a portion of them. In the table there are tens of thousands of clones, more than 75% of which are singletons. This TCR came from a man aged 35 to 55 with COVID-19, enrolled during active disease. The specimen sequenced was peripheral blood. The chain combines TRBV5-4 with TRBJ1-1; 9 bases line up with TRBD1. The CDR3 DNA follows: TGTGCCAGCACCACAGGGGGCCCCGAAGCTTTCTTT. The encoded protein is CASTTGGPEAFF.